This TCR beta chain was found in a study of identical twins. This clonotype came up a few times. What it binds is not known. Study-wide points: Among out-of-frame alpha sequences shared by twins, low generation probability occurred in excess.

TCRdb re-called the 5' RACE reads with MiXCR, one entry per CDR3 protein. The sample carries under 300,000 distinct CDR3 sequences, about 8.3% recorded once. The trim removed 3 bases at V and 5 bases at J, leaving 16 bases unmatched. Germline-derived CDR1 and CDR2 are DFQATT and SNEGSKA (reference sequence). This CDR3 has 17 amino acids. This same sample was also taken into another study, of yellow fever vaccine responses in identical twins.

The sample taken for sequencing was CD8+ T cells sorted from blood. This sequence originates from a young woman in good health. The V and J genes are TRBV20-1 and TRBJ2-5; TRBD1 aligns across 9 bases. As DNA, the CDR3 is TGCAGTGCTAGGGAACCCCCGGGACAGGGTCGGTTGGAGACCCAGTACTTC. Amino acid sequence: CSAREPPGQGRLETQYF.